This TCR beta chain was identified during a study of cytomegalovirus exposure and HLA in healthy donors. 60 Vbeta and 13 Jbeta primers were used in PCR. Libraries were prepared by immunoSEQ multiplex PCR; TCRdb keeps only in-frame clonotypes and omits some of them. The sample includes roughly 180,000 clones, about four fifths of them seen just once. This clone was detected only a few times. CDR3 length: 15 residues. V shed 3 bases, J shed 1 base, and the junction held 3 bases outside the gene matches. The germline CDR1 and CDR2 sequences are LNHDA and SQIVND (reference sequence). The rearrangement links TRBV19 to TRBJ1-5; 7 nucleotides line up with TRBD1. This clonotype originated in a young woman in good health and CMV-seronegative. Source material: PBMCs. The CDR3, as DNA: TGTGCCAGTAGTATCACGGGACAGAGCAATCAGCCCCAGCATTTT. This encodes CASSITGQSNQPQHF.